These 14 T cell receptor beta chains came from one sample sequenced in a study of pediatric ulcerative colitis. Assay used: immunoSEQ multiplex PCR; TCRdb lists only in-frame clones, some missing. The repertoire holds about 32,000 clones, with roughly four fifths as singletons. The specimen sequenced was blood. All receptors come from a boy aged 5-17 years with severe ulcerative colitis.

V usage is TRBV7-2 and J usage is TRBJ2-7, with 8 bases aligning to TRBD2. This CDR3 spans 14 amino acids. The V and J ends lost 6 bases and 1 base, in that order; junction bases with no gene match: 5. CDR1 and CDR2 from the germline V gene are SGHTA and FQGNSA. Written as DNA, the CDR3 is TGTGCCAGCAGTTGGGGCGGGGGGTCCTACGAGCAGTACTTC. Amino acids: CASSWGGGSYEQYF.

This clone came up once. This chain joins TRBV2 and TRBJ1-5; 7 nucleotides agree with TRBD1. Trimming removed 4 bases from V and 3 bases from J; junction bases left unmatched: 6. The CDR3 totals 15 residues. Germline V gene data show CDR1 as SNHLY and CDR2 as FYNNEI. CDR3 bases: TGTGCCAGCAGTGGGGACAGCCGATACAATCAGCCCCAGCATTTT. Translation gives CASSGDSRYNQPQHF.

The chain recombines TRBV5-6 with TRBJ2-1; TRBD2 might be the D (5 bases). The V gene's germline CDR1 is SGHDT and CDR2 YYEEEE. The CDR3 runs to 14 residues. V dropped 0 bases and J dropped 13 bases, with 17 bases sitting between them. The chain's CDR3 is CASSLVISGPPQFF. Here the CDR3 DNA reads TGTGCCAGCAGCTTGGTGATCAGCGGTCCACCCCAGTTCTTC.

The genes are TRBV2 and TRBJ1-1; unclear D gene. CDR1 is SNHLY and CDR2 is FYNNEI in the germline V gene. V was cut by 8 bases and J by 3 bases, with 4 bases left in between. This CDR3 has 10 amino acids. The CDR3 region has the DNA TGTGCCAGCCTCGACACTGAAGCTTTCTTT. It codes for CASLDTEAFF.

The chain is built from TRBV28 and TRBJ2-7; D ambiguous. The CDR3 extends over 11 amino acids. The V and J ends lost 5 bases and 6 bases respectively, with 8 bases between them. Germline V gene lookup returns CDR1 MDHEN and CDR2 SYDVKM. In nucleotides, the CDR3 is TGTGCCAGCAGTAATCTACTCGAGCAGTACTTC. This codes for CASSNLLEQYF.

This clone was found a few times. The gene calls are TRBV27 and TRBJ1-1; D might be TRBD1 (6 bases). Germline CDR1 and CDR2: MNHEY and SMNVEV (reference sequence). The V gene lost 6 bases and the J gene lost 2 bases, with 13 bases spanning the gap. The CDR3 contains 14 residues. The CDR3 DNA is TGTGCCAGCAGCCCTAGGGGGGAAAACACTGAAGCTTTCTTT. Translating gives CASSPRGENTEAFF.

The V call is TRBV11-1, the J call TRBJ2-7; maybe TRBD2 (5 bases). Trimming pared 1 base from V and 5 bases from J, leaving 12 bases between. CDR3 length: 14 amino acids. Germline V gene lookup returns CDR1 SGHAT and CDR2 FQDESV (reference sequence). CDR3 nucleotide sequence: TGTGCCAGCAGCTTAGTGGTAGGGAGCGACGAGCAGTACTTC. Translating gives CASSLVVGSDEQYF.

This chain joins TRBV6-4 and TRBJ2-1, with 8 bases that match TRBD2. V shed 1 base, J shed 10 bases, and the junction held 9 bases outside the gene matches. CDR3 length equals 15 residues. Germline V gene lookup returns CDR1 MRHNA and CDR2 SNTAGT. The CDR3 region is CASSDFSAGVGEQFF. As DNA, the CDR3 is TGTGCCAGCAGTGACTTCTCAGCGGGGGTTGGCGAGCAGTTCTTC.

The chain joins TRBV4-1 to TRBJ2-1, with 9 bases identical to TRBD2. The CDR3 consists of 18 residues. Germline V gives CDR1 MGHRA, CDR2 YSYEKL. Unmatched junction bases numbered 12, after V lost 4 bases and J lost 2 bases. In nucleotides, the CDR3 is TGCGCCAGCAGCCTTAGCCCGAGGGGCGGGGGGGCCTACAATGAGCAGTTCTTC. It codes for CASSLSPRGGGAYNEQFF.

The chain has TRBV19 and TRBJ1-1; D might be TRBD1 (5 bases). This CDR3 has 15 amino acids. Germline loops: CDR1 LNHDA, CDR2 SQIVND (reference sequence). V lost 1 base, J lost 6 bases, and 15 bases lay in between. Written as DNA, the CDR3 is TGTGCCAGTAGTATAGCCCTCGACAGCTCTCCTGAAGCTTTCTTT. Residues: CASSIALDSSPEAFF. The full variable domain, completed using reference TRBV19 and TRBJ1-1, is DGGITQSPKYLFRKEGQNVTLSCEQNLNHDAMYWYRQDPGQGLRLIYYSQIVNDFQKGDIAEGYSVSREKKESFPLTVTSAQKNPTAFYLCASSIALDSSPEAFFGQGTRLTVV.

This chain connects TRBV7-2 to TRBJ1-6; no clear D gene. V was pared by 9 bases and J by 0 bases, with 12 bases between. Germline V gene data show CDR1 as SGHTA and CDR2 as FQGNSA. The CDR3 has 15 residues. CDR3: CASAGAISYNSPLHF. The CDR3 DNA follows: TGTGCCAGTGCAGGCGCCATCTCCTATAATTCACCCCTCCACTTT.

J is TRBJ2-7 and V is TRBV9; D could derive from TRBD1 or TRBD2 (6 bases each). The germline V gene has CDR1 SGDLS and CDR2 YYNGEE. The CDR3 has 14 amino acids. V was cut by 0 bases and J by 3 bases, with 10 bases left in between. The DNA of the CDR3 is TGTGCCAGCAGCGTAGACGGGGGCCGCTACGAGCAGTACTTC. Its translation is CASSVDGGRYEQYF.

The chain links TRBV6-1 to TRBJ2-7, with D possibly TRBD1 on 6 matching bases. V lost 10 bases and J lost 3, with 13 bases in between. The CDR3 totals 12 residues. Germline CDR1 MNHNS, CDR2 SASEGT. The CDR3 DNA reads TGTGCCAACAGGATACAGGGCTACGAGCAGTACTTC. This sequence encodes CANRIQGYEQYF.

The rearrangement joins TRBV4-1 to TRBJ2-1; D may be TRBD2 (5 bases). CDR1 and CDR2 (germline): MGHRA, YSYEKL. This CDR3 contains 16 residues. V shed 0 bases and J shed 5 bases, with 14 bases lying between them. In DNA form, the CDR3 reads TGCGCCAGCAGCCAAGATCACCTAGCATTAGACAATGAGCAGTTCTTC. Its translation is CASSQDHLALDNEQFF.